This T cell receptor beta chain appears in the sequencing data of a study of blood T cell repertoires in COVID-19. Overall study context: Sites across the United States, Italy and Spain contributed samples from acute and convalescent COVID-19. PBMCs, B-cell-depleted T cells, or T cells provided the cDNA or gDNA that made up the material.

Here immunoSEQ multiplex PCR was the method, and the copy in TCRdb shows in-frame clones only, minus some. The sample shows roughly 190,000 clones, 85% to 90% of them seen only once. This sequence was found in a human donor in a cohort sampled during active COVID-19. Sequencing was done on a sample of peripheral blood.

CDR3 region: CASSFGASYNTEAFF. CDR3 DNA sequence: TGCGCCAGCAGCTTTGGGGCCTCATATAACACTGAAGCTTTCTTT. This chain links TRBV5-1 with TRBJ1-1; possibly TRBD1 for D (5 bases). The germline V gene has CDR1 SGHRS and CDR2 YFSETQ. The ends were cut back, 2 bases at V and 2 bases at J, with 13 bases in the middle. The CDR3 has 15 amino acids.